The 29 T cell receptor beta chains below all came from one sample that was sequenced in a study of PD-1 blockade in classical Hodgkin lymphoma. The method was immunoSEQ multiplex PCR; TCRdb's version includes in-frame clones alone and lacks a portion of them. The sample lists just over 60,000 clones, approximately 88% seen once, with around an eighth in the top ten. No patient escaped relapse after autologous stem cell transplantation, and brentuximab vedotin exposure varied. Material: peripheral blood mononuclear cells (PBMCs), obtained at baseline. The receptors stem from a human donor with classical Hodgkin lymphoma.

The chain recombines TRBV10-3 with TRBJ1-5; no clear D. The germline V and J ends were trimmed by 3 bases and 2 bases, with 14 bases remaining between them. This CDR3 region has 16 residues. CDR1 ENHRY and CDR2 SYGVKD come from the germline V gene. As DNA, the CDR3 is TGTGCCATCAGTGATCCGACAATCTCTGGCAATCAGCCCCAGCATTTT. Translated, it gives CAISDPTISGNQPQHF.

V is TRBV29-1 and J is TRBJ2-5, with 7 bases aligning to TRBD1. V was pared by 7 bases and J by 4 bases, with 6 bases of the junction left unmatched. The CDR3 covers 12 residues. The germline gives CDR1 SQVTM, CDR2 ANQGSEA. CDR3 sequence: CSAGQDGETQYF. The CDR3 DNA reads TGCAGCGCAGGACAGGACGGAGAGACCCAGTACTTC.

This rearrangement joins TRBV5-4 to TRBJ1-2; 8 bases match TRBD1. The germline V gene has CDR1 SGHNT and CDR2 YYREEE (reference sequence). Trimming took 4 bases from V and 4 from J; bases not matched to a gene: 6. The length of the CDR3 is 14 residues. CDR3 coding DNA: TGTGCCAGCAGCCCGGACAGGGCCGTCTATGGCTACACCTTC. It codes for CASSPDRAVYGYTF.

CDR3 nucleotides: TGTGCCAGCAGTTCTGTGTGGGAAGAGCAGTACTTC. This codes for CASSSVWEEQYF. The chain combines TRBV28 with TRBJ2-7, with no clear D. Between the trimmed V and J ends, which lost 4 bases and 7 bases, there was a span of 11 bases. Germline-derived CDR1 and CDR2 are MDHEN and SYDVKM. CDR3 length: 12 amino acids.

The J gene is TRBJ1-2, the V gene TRBV7-2; D is unresolved. The CDR3 has 14 residues. Between the trimmed V and J ends, which lost 7 bases and 0 bases, there was a span of 12 bases. In germline, CDR1 is SGHTA, CDR2 FQGNSA. Here the CDR3 DNA reads TGTGCCAGCAACCCTGACGGTTCTAACTATGGCTACACCTTC. This translates into CASNPDGSNYGYTF.

The V and J genes are TRBV7-3 and TRBJ1-2; D not certain. The CDR3 spans 17 residues. The V end lost 3 bases, the J end lost 5 bases, and 22 bases lay between the germline ends. CDR1 is SGHTA and CDR2 is FQGTGA in the germline V gene. The CDR3 nucleotides are TGTGCCAGCAGCTTCACACTAATCGTCGGGGTCCTTTATGGCTACACCTTC. Amino acids: CASSFTLIVGVLYGYTF. The entire variable domain, with the rest obtained from reference TRBV7-3 and TRBJ1-2, is as follows: GAGVSQTPSNKVTEKGKYVELRCDPISGHTALYWYRQSLGQGPEFLIYFQGTGAADDSGLPNDRFFAVRPEGSVSTLKIQRTERGDSAVYLCASSFTLIVGVLYGYTFGSGTRLTVV.

The J gene is TRBJ2-5, the V gene TRBV6-6; perhaps TRBD2 as D (5 bases). This CDR3 is 14 amino acids long. Trimming removed 0 bases at V and 5 bases at J, with 10 bases between. Germline lookup yields CDR1 MNHNY and CDR2 SVGAGI (reference sequence). This CDR3 is CASSYSRARETQYF. CDR3 coding DNA: TGTGCCAGCAGTTACTCGAGGGCACGGGAGACCCAGTACTTC.

The gene calls are TRBV28 and TRBJ1-1, with TRBD1 identical over 7 bases. Germline values: CDR1 MDHEN, CDR2 SYDVKM. This CDR3 is 14 amino acids long. Unmatched junction bases numbered 15, after V lost 7 bases and J lost 10 bases. CDR3 DNA: TGTGCCAGCAAACAACTAACAGGGGATCTAGTAGCTTTCTTT. Its translation: CASKQLTGDLVAFF. The variable domain in full, with the rest retrieved from reference TRBV28 and TRBJ1-1, is DVKVTQSSRYLVKRTGEKVFLECVQDMDHENMFWYRQDPGLGLRLIYFSYDVKMKEKGDIPEGYSVSREKKERFSLILESASTNQTSMYLCASKQLTGDLVAFFGQGTRLTVV.

Of note for this clone: One end of the junction varies from germline; a read error may be responsible. The chain joins TRBV9 to TRBJ1-2; perhaps TRBD1 as D (5 bases). The CDR3 is 15 amino acids. Germline-derived CDR1 and CDR2 are SGDLS and YYNGEE. Here the CDR3 reads CASGVAGTSGNGYTF. CDR3 sequence (DNA): TGTGCCAGCGGCGTCGCCGGGACTAGTGGGAATGGCTACACCTTC.

V gene TRBV7-9 combines with J gene TRBJ2-3; D gene unclear. CDR1 SEHNR and CDR2 FQNEAQ come from the germline V gene (reference sequence). The CDR3 extends over 15 amino acids. V lost 0 bases, J lost 1 base, and 8 bases lay in between. CDR3: CASSLAVFGTDTQYF. The DNA of the CDR3 is TGTGCCAGCAGCTTAGCCGTCTTTGGCACAGATACGCAGTATTTT. The variable domain in full, with the rest retrieved from reference TRBV7-9 and TRBJ2-3, is DTGVSQNPRHKITKRGQNVTFRCDPISEHNRLYWYRQTLGQGPEFLTYFQNEAQLEKSRLLSDRFSAERPKGSFSTLEIQRTEQGDSAMYLCASSLAVFGTDTQYFGPGTRLTVL.

The chain uses TRBV7-9 and TRBJ2-3; D uncertain. The length of the CDR3 is 15 residues. Germline lookup yields CDR1 SEHNR and CDR2 FQNEAQ (reference sequence). V was pared by 2 bases and J by 0 bases, with 9 bases between. CDR3 sequence reads: CASSLYGSSTDTQYF. CDR3 DNA sequence: TGTGCCAGCAGCTTATACGGGTCTAGCACAGATACGCAGTATTTT.

The chain recombines TRBV10-3 with TRBJ1-5, with no clear D. V lost 0 bases and J 2 bases, leaving 8 bases between the germline ends. The CDR3 covers 15 residues. In germline, CDR1 is ENHRY, CDR2 SYGVKD. The CDR3 DNA is TGTGCCATCAGTGAGTCAGGGCAAGGCAATCAGCCCCAGCATTTT. Protein: CAISESGQGNQPQHF.

The chain uses TRBV19 and TRBJ1-1; D gene uncertain. Germline CDR1 reads LNHDA; CDR2 reads SQIVND (reference sequence). Trimming took 7 bases from V and 1 from J, leaving 16 bases between them. The CDR3 length is 15 residues. In nucleotides, the CDR3 is TGTGCCAGTACGAGGGCAGGTGATAGGAACACTGAAGCTTTCTTT. Translated: CASTRAGDRNTEAFF.

This clone has a handful of counts. The CDR3 nucleotides read TGTGCCAGCAGCAAAGAGGGGCTACTCCGATATGGCTACACCTTC. It is translated as CASSKEGLLRYGYTF. V and J are TRBV11-2 and TRBJ1-2, with a weak D call TRBD1 (5 bases). Germline assignment: CDR1 SGHAT and CDR2 FQNNGV. V was clipped by 5 bases and J by 5 bases, with 18 bases between them. The CDR3 runs 15 residues.

The chain links TRBV6-4 to TRBJ2-1; TRBD1 aligns across 8 bases. The ends lost 3 bases at V and 0 bases at J; junction bases unmatched: 4. The CDR3 covers 16 residues. Per the germline V gene, CDR1 is MRHNA and CDR2 is SNTAGT. For the CDR3, the DNA is TGTGCCAGCAGTGAGGGAACAGGGGGCTCCTACAATGAGCAGTTCTTC. Its translation: CASSEGTGGSYNEQFF.

The chain employs TRBV5-5 and TRBJ2-7; TRBD2 might be the D (5 bases). Looked up from germline, CDR1 is SGHKS and CDR2 is YYEKEE (reference sequence). Trimming shortened V by 9 bases and J by 3 bases, and 22 bases separated the two germline ends. The CDR3 covers 15 residues. CDR3 amino acids: CATSTARENYYEQYF. The CDR3 coding sequence is TGTGCCACTTCGACCGCCCGGGAAAATTACTACGAGCAGTACTTC.

The genes are TRBV7-2 and TRBJ1-2; D remains unclear. Germline lookup yields CDR1 SGHTA and CDR2 FQGNSA. CDR3 length: 12 residues. With 5 bases removed from V and 2 bases from J, the gap between germline ends came to 6 bases. The CDR3 region has the DNA TGTGCCAGCAGCGCAGACAACTATGGCTACACCTTC. This sequence encodes CASSADNYGYTF.

In nucleotides, the CDR3 is TGTGCCAGCAGACCCGGGACAGCCCCCTCAGGGCAGTACTTC. Translated, it gives CASRPGTAPSGQYF. The chain joins TRBV5-8 to TRBJ2-7; 7 positions agree with TRBD1. With V trimmed by 5 bases and J by 9 bases, 14 bases remained unmatched. The CDR3 loop spans 14 amino acids. Per the germline V gene, CDR1 is SGHTS and CDR2 is YDEGEE.

The V gene is TRBV7-2, the J gene TRBJ2-1, with TRBD1 identical over 8 bases. CDR3 length: 14 residues. Germline V gives CDR1 SGHTA, CDR2 FQGNSA. The V gene end was trimmed by 0 bases and the J gene end by 6 bases; junction bases not matched to a gene: 1. This CDR3 reads CASSLAGTGNEQFF. In nucleotides, the CDR3 is TGTGCCAGCAGCTTAGCAGGGACAGGCAATGAGCAGTTCTTC. Variable domain in full (rest from reference TRBV7-2 and TRBJ2-1): GAGVSQSPSNKVTEKGKDVELRCDPISGHTALYWYRQSLGQGLEFLIYFQGNSAPDKSGLPSDRFSAERTGGSVSTLTIQRTQQEDSAVYLCASSLAGTGNEQFFGPGTRLTVL.

J is TRBJ2-7 and V is TRBV4-1; the D is unclear. Looked up from germline, CDR1 is MGHRA and CDR2 is YSYEKL. The CDR3 is made up of 18 amino acids. V shed 4 bases and J shed 3 bases, with 25 bases lying between them. CDR3 in DNA: TGCGCCAGCAGCCCAACGGCTTCGGTCCTTACCTACCTCTACGAGCAGTACTTC. This translates into CASSPTASVLTYLYEQYF.

This chain joins TRBV25-1 and TRBJ2-1, with 10 bases that match TRBD2. V dropped 10 bases and J dropped 4; count of bases not matched to a gene: 4. Germline CDR1 is MGHDK and CDR2 is SYGVNS. This CDR3 is built from 13 residues. CDR3 in amino acids: CATQRGGYNEQFF. CDR3 coding DNA: TGTGCCACCCAGCGGGGGGGGTACAATGAGCAGTTCTTC.

CDR3 nucleotide sequence: TGTGCCAGCAGTGACTCTGGAGGGGAGGGAAGTGGCTACACCTTC. Its translation is CASSDSGGEGSGYTF. J is TRBJ1-2 and V is TRBV5-6; the D gene is possibly TRBD1 (5 bases). The CDR3 contains 15 residues. CDR1 is SGHDT and CDR2 is YYEEEE in the germline V gene. The V gene lost 5 bases and the J gene lost 7 bases, with 21 bases spanning the gap.

J is TRBJ1-4 and V is TRBV12-5, with unresolved D. CDR1 LGHNT and CDR2 FRNRAP come from the germline V gene. V was cut by 1 base and J by 5 bases, with 8 bases left in between. CDR3 length: 14 amino acids. The CDR3 coding sequence is TGTGCTAGTGGTTTGGAGGTAGCCAATGAAAAACTGTTTTTT. Protein: CASGLEVANEKLFF. Looking up the rest from reference TRBV12-5 and TRBJ1-4 gives the full variable domain: DARVTQTPRHKVTEMGQEVTMRCQPILGHNTVFWYRQTMMQGLELLAYFRNRAPLDDSGMPKDRFSAEMPDATLATLKIQPSEPRDSAVYFCASGLEVANEKLFFGSGTQLSVL.

V and J are TRBV2 and TRBJ2-3; D might be TRBD1 (5 bases). CDR1 SNHLY and CDR2 FYNNEI come from the germline V gene. The CDR3 is made up of 15 amino acids. Trimming stripped 3 bases from V and 1 base from J, with 11 bases between. CDR3 nucleotide sequence: TGTGCCAGCAGTGACGTGGGGCAGGGCACAGATACGCAGTATTTT. Translating it yields CASSDVGQGTDTQYF.

The chain couples TRBV5-5 to TRBJ2-5, with D maybe TRBD2 (5 bases). In germline, CDR1 is SGHKS, CDR2 YYEKEE (reference sequence). Trimming took off 6 bases at V and 7 bases at J, with 10 bases between the two ends. The CDR3 has 11 residues. CDR3 amino acids: CASTQGGTQYF. The CDR3 DNA sequence: TGTGCCAGCACCCAAGGAGGGACCCAGTACTTC.

The J gene is TRBJ1-4, the V gene TRBV30; 9 positions agree with TRBD1. There are 15 residues in the CDR3. Germline trimming cut 0 bases from V and 6 bases from J; bases unmatched to any gene: 5. Germline V lookup: CDR1 GTSNPN, CDR2 SVGIG (reference sequence). CDR3 sequence reads: CAWSVETGGYEKLFF. The DNA of the CDR3 is TGTGCCTGGAGTGTAGAGACAGGGGGGTATGAAAAACTGTTTTTT.

The V call is TRBV30, the J call TRBJ1-4; possibly TRBD1 for D (5 bases). The V gene lost 4 bases and the J gene lost 7 bases, with 10 bases spanning the gap. The CDR3 loop spans 12 amino acids. Looked up from germline, CDR1 is GTSNPN and CDR2 is SVGIG (reference sequence). CDR3 amino acids: CAWIGRGEKLFF. CDR3 DNA sequence: TGTGCCTGGATAGGGAGGGGTGAAAAACTGTTTTTT.

The chain has TRBV2 and TRBJ1-4; D gene uncertain. The germline CDR1 and CDR2 sequences are SNHLY and FYNNEI. CDR3 length: 15 residues. The V end lost 4 bases, the J end lost 4 bases, and 13 bases lay between the germline ends. This CDR3 reads CASSADHLFNEKLFF. The CDR3 DNA reads as TGTGCCAGCAGTGCTGACCACCTTTTTAATGAAAAACTGTTTTTT.

This clone was seen once. The V and J genes are TRBV4-2 and TRBJ2-7; TRBD1 or TRBD2 may be the D gene (5 bases each). V was pared by 0 bases and J by 2 bases, with 17 bases between. The CDR3 spans 17 residues. The germline CDR1 and CDR2 sequences are LGHNA and YNFKEQ. The CDR3 loop reads CASSQDMQGANAYEQYF. The DNA for the CDR3 is TGTGCCAGCAGCCAAGATATGCAGGGAGCGAACGCCTACGAGCAGTACTTC.